This T cell receptor (beta chain) was obtained from a study of radiation and T cells in renal cell carcinoma. Sequencing was performed with immunoSEQ multiplex PCR; in TCRdb, only in-frame clones are kept and a portion is missing. The sample consists of around 180,000 clones, 88% of them appearing once. Study-level points and caveats: In blood, top tumor clones expanded by 2 weeks, shrinking by 4. Without pretreatment biopsies, baseline tumor clonotype presence was undetermined.

Trimming cost V 0 bases and J 0 bases, with 10 bases left between them. From germline, CDR1 is SGHDN and CDR2 FVKESK. CDR3 length equals 16 residues. A word on this clone: What it binds is unknown.

Noted time point: blood 4 weeks post-SBRT, at nephrectomy. The treatment is: 15 Gy SBRT to primary tumor, nephrectomy 4 weeks later. Nephrectomy followed 15 Gy stereotactic body radiation by 4 weeks. After SBRT, blood was collected at 2 and 4 weeks, plus baseline. The TCR sequence derives from a woman in her forties or fifties with renal cell carcinoma. Sequencing was performed on blood, taken from a patient whose treatment included radiotherapy and nephrectomy. V is TRBV14 and J is TRBJ2-3, with no clear D. Here the CDR3 DNA reads TGTGCCAGCAGCCAAGAACCGGATCTTAGCACAGATACGCAGTATTTT. Amino acids: CASSQEPDLSTDTQYF. The variable domain in full, with the rest retrieved from reference TRBV14 and TRBJ2-3, is EAGVTQFPSHSVIEKGQTVTLRCDPISGHDNLYWYRRVMGKEIKFLLHFVKESKQDESGMPNNRFLAERTGGTYSTLKVQPAELEDSGVYFCASSQEPDLSTDTQYFGPGTRLTVL.